Sequencing of this TCR beta chain was carried out in a study of OX40 agonist ivuxolimab in advanced cancers. General study findings and limits: Researchers did not determine the expanded peripheral T cells' antigen specificity. Researchers report that CD8+ T cells had, on average, more expanded clones than CD4+. Normalized T-cell clonal expansion was also low in a subset of nonresponders.

After removal of 2 bases from V and 0 bases from J, the junction contained 10 bases not matched to a gene. Germline CDR1 WNHNN, CDR2 SYGVQD (reference sequence). The CDR3 sequence is 17 residues long. Patients were ineligible given autoimmune disease history or systemic immunosuppression. On this clone: Its antigen is currently unknown.

TCRdb keeps only in-frame clones here, not all; method: immunoSEQ multiplex PCR. The sample lists some 98,000 clones, roughly 91% seen once, with just over 0.3% in the top ten. This receptor was taken from an adult with an advanced solid tumor such as melanoma, head and neck, liver or kidney cancer. The chain uses TRBV10-1 and TRBJ2-7; TRBD1 matches at 7 bases. The sample here was CD4+ or CD8+ T cells sorted from blood, taken in a trial of the OX40 agonist ivuxolimab. The CDR3: CASSEPRTGGDSYEQYF. Written as DNA, the CDR3 is TGCGCCAGCAGTGAGCCCCGGACAGGAGGAGACTCCTACGAGCAGTACTTC.